These T cell receptor beta chains were read from a single sample in a study of T cells after posttransplantation cyclophosphamide. The assay was immunoSEQ multiplex PCR, and TCRdb's table has in-frame clones only and misses some. The sample includes roughly 13,000 clones, 76% of them seen just once. Sequencing was done on a sample of memory CD4+ T cells sorted from PBMCs. The receptor set was obtained from a man in his fifties. Each CDR3 is given with its conserved first and last residue. The D gene is left open where the match is weak. Size tells how often a clone was seen (once, few, many) or the class of an expanded clone, and some rows leave it out.

j_call clone_size cdr3_length d_call v_call cdr3_aa cdr3_nt
TRBJ1-3 once 12 . TRBV9 CASQGAGNTIYF TGTGCCAGCCAAGGGGCGGGAAACACCATATATTTT
TRBJ2-7 . 14 TRBD1 TRBV4-2 CASSQVGQDYEQYF TGTGCCAGCAGCCAAGTTGGACAGGACTACGAGCAGTACTTC
TRBJ1-3 . 15 TRBD1 TRBV5-6 CASSDGQGAGDTIYF TGTGCCAGCAGCGATGGACAGGGGGCGGGAGACACCATATATTTT
TRBJ2-5 . 13 . TRBV5-1 CASSLEGEETQYF TGCGCCAGCAGCTTGGAAGGGGAAGAGACCCAGTACTTC
TRBJ2-5 . 10 . TRBV6-5 CATGHKSQYF TGTGCCACGGGACATAAGTCGCAGTACTTC
TRBJ2-1 . 11 . TRBV5-1 CASSTTRDLFF TGCGCCAGCAGCACCACTAGAGATCTGTTCTTC
TRBJ2-1 . 14 TRBD1 TRBV10-1 CASSERQGSNEQFF TGCGCCAGCAGTGAGAGACAGGGGAGCAATGAGCAGTTCTTC
TRBJ2-7 . 13 . TRBV19 CASSFRVPYEQYF TGTGCCAGTAGTTTTCGAGTTCCCTACGAGCAGTACTTC
TRBJ2-1 . 20 TRBD2 TRBV19 CASTGARGLAGGPRYNEQFF TGTGCCAGTACCGGGGCAAGAGGACTAGCGGGAGGGCCGCGATACAATGAGCAGTTCTTC
TRBJ2-5 . 15 TRBD2 TRBV5-4 CASSSGRAAEETQYF TGTGCCAGCAGCTCTGGGAGGGCAGCTGAAGAGACCCAGTACTTC
TRBJ1-5 . 15 . TRBV4-2 CASSLELQTNQPQHF TGTGCCAGCAGCCTCGAATTACAGACCAATCAGCCCCAGCATTTT
TRBJ2-5 . 13 . TRBV4-1 CASSRLVTETQYF TGCGCCAGCAGCCGACTAGTAACAGAGACCCAGTACTTC
TRBJ2-6 once 15 TRBD1 TRBV6-6 CASSPQGSGANVLTF TGTGCCAGCAGCCCACAGGGGTCTGGGGCCAACGTCCTGACTTTC
TRBJ2-3 . 17 . TRBV4-3 CASSQGSSWGGPDTQYF TGCGCCAGCAGCCAAGGGTCTTCGTGGGGGGGCCCAGATACGCAGTATTTT
TRBJ1-2 . 12 TRBD1 TRBV29-1 CSAGTGGKGYTF TGCAGCGCCGGGACAGGGGGCAAGGGCTACACCTTC
TRBJ1-1 few 16 . TRBV11-2 CASSLLRGRTYTEAFF TGTGCCAGCAGCTTATTGCGGGGTAGAACTTACACTGAAGCTTTCTTT
TRBJ2-3 . 15 TRBD2 TRBV7-2 CASSLKAGGSDTQYF TGTGCCAGCAGCTTAAAAGCGGGGGGTTCAGATACGCAGTATTTT
TRBJ2-3 . 15 . TRBV2 CASNVGGGRGDTQYF TGTGCCAGCAATGTGGGCGGGGGAAGGGGGGATACGCAGTATTTT
TRBJ2-5 . 18 TRBD2 TRBV4-1 CASSQGLAGGQVGETQYF TGCGCCAGCAGCCAAGGGCTAGCGGGAGGGCAGGTGGGAGAGACCCAGTACTTC
TRBJ2-7 . 11 . TRBV5-1 CASSQDYEQYF TGCGCCAGCAGCCAGGACTACGAGCAGTACTTC
TRBJ2-7 . 13 . TRBV29-1 CATREMEGYEQYF TGCGCTACGCGGGAAATGGAGGGTTACGAGCAGTACTTC
TRBJ1-1 few 15 . TRBV5-6 CASSGDAGVKTEAFF TGTGCCAGCAGCGGGGACGCAGGGGTGAAGACTGAAGCTTTCTTT
TRBJ2-1 . 17 TRBD2 TRBV5-1 CASSLGAAGFTYNEQFF TGCGCCAGCAGCTTGGGAGCAGCGGGATTTACCTACAATGAGCAGTTCTTC
TRBJ2-7 . 14 . TRBV11-3 CASSPPTETYEQYF TGTGCCAGCAGCCCTCCAACAGAGACCTACGAGCAGTACTTC
TRBJ2-3 . 15 . TRBV9 CASSVGGSGADTQYF TGTGCCAGCAGCGTAGGGGGTAGTGGGGCGGATACGCAGTATTTT
TRBJ1-3 . 13 . TRBV30 CAWSTGMGNTIYF TGTGCCTGGAGTACAGGGATGGGAAACACCATATATTTT
TRBJ2-5 . 14 . TRBV7-2 CASSPTRGKETQYF TGTGCCAGCAGCCCGACTAGGGGAAAGGAGACCCAGTACTTC
TRBJ2-2 . 16 TRBD1 TRBV5-1 CASSPGDRGNTGELFF TGCGCCAGCAGCCCTGGTGACAGGGGGAACACCGGGGAGCTGTTTTTT
TRBJ1-1 . 15 . TRBV11-3 CASTVRRAGNTEAFF TGTGCCAGCACCGTGCGCCGGGCGGGGAACACTGAAGCTTTCTTT
TRBJ2-2 . 15 . TRBV5-1 CASSRWTANTGELFF TGCGCCAGCTCTCGGTGGACAGCGAACACCGGGGAGCTGTTTTTT
TRBJ2-7 . 15 TRBD2 TRBV27 CASSLYGTSDYEQYF TGTGCCAGCAGTTTATACGGGACTAGCGACTACGAGCAGTACTTC
TRBJ1-5 . 13 . TRBV7-9 CASSLLSGQPQHF TGTGCCAGCAGCTTACTTTCGGGTCAGCCCCAGCATTTT
TRBJ1-2 . 13 TRBD1 TRBV29-1 CSALRDRGRGYTF TGCAGCGCCTTAAGGGACAGGGGGAGAGGCTACACCTTC
TRBJ2-6 . 15 . TRBV7-9 CASSLTGSGANVLTF TGTGCCAGCAGCTTAACCGGGTCTGGGGCCAACGTCCTGACTTTC
TRBJ1-1 . 16 TRBD1 TRBV5-1 CASSLVGAGGMTEAFF TGCGCCAGCAGCTTGGTCGGCGCAGGGGGTATGACTGAGGCTTTCTTT
TRBJ1-3 . 19 . TRBV5-4 CASSLTQGRSPLSGNTIYF TGTGCCAGCAGCTTGACACAGGGACGATCTCCATTATCTGGAAACACCATATATTTT
TRBJ2-7 . 16 . TRBV4-1 CASSQTVLSSSYEQYF TGCGCCAGCAGCCAAACAGTGCTTTCAAGCTCCTACGAGCAGTACTTC
TRBJ2-1 . 16 TRBD1 TRBV6-6 CASSRKGQLLYNEQFF TGTGCCAGCAGCCGGAAGGGACAGCTCCTTTACAATGAGCAGTTCTTC
TRBJ1-1 . 15 . TRBV27 CASTPSDGKNTEAFF TGTGCCAGCACTCCATCCGACGGGAAGAACACTGAAGCTTTCTTT
TRBJ2-3 . 14 TRBD2 TRBV28 CASGGSGSSDTQYF TGTGCCAGCGGGGGTAGCGGGTCTTCAGATACGCAGTATTTT
TRBJ2-3 once 12 . TRBV11-3 CATGLGTDTQYF TGTGCCACCGGCCTAGGCACAGATACGCAGTATTTT
TRBJ2-7 . 17 . TRBV6-1 CASSEGGRGTGTYEQYF TGTGCCAGCAGTGAGGGGGGGCGTGGGACAGGAACCTACGAGCAGTACTTC
TRBJ1-2 . 13 . TRBV28 CASRTRGGYGYTF TGTGCCAGCAGGACGAGAGGGGGCTATGGCTACACCTTC
TRBJ2-1 . 15 . TRBV6-5 CASRSTRGGRNEQFF TGTGCCAGCAGGTCTACCCGTGGGGGCCGCAATGAGCAGTTCTTC
TRBJ2-1 . 14 TRBD1 TRBV5-1 CASWTGWDYNEQFF TGCGCCAGCTGGACAGGCTGGGACTACAATGAGCAGTTCTTC
TRBJ2-3 few 18 TRBD2 TRBV19 CASSSPAGGRKSTDTQYF TGTGCCAGTAGTTCGCCAGCGGGGGGGCGTAAGAGCACAGATACGCAGTATTTT
TRBJ2-7 . 16 . TRBV19 CASSIKRRREDYEQYF TGTGCCAGTAGTATTAAGAGGCGCAGGGAAGACTACGAGCAGTACTTC
TRBJ1-2 . 13 TRBD1 TRBV30 CAWSVDRDYGYTF TGTGCCTGGAGTGTTGACAGGGACTATGGCTACACCTTC
TRBJ2-7 . 15 . TRBV27 CASSLPAGGTYEQYF TGTGCCAGCAGTTTACCGGCAGGGGGGACTTACGAGCAGTACTTC
TRBJ2-7 . 12 TRBD1 TRBV2 CASSGQGYEQYF TGTGCCAGCAGTGGACAGGGCTACGAGCAGTACTTC